This T cell receptor beta chain appears in the sequencing data of a study of patients and donors after allogeneic stem cell transplantation. This CDR3 region has 18 residues. The ends lost 0 bases at V and 8 bases at J; junction bases unmatched: 15. Germline CDR1 SGDLS, CDR2 YYNGEE. Via MiXCR, TCRdb re-called the RT-PCR reads, giving one row per CDR3 protein. Of roughly 200,000 distinct CDR3 sequences in the sample, about 38% were seen once. This sequence joins TRBV9 and TRBJ1-4, with 8 positions matching TRBD1. The sequence came from a human donor who was either an allogeneic HSCT recipient or a stem cell or donor lymphocyte infusion donor (not recorded which). It is not recorded whose cells these are; they may come from a transplant donor. The specimen sequenced was blood, either unsorted or a sorted T cell fraction (not recorded which). The CDR3 loop reads CASSVGPLGQGAGEKLFF. The CDR3 DNA follows: TGTGCCAGCAGCGTAGGACCCCTAGGGCAGGGGGCAGGAGAAAAACTGTTTTTT. Variable domain in full (rest from reference TRBV9 and TRBJ1-4): DSGVTQTPKHLITATGQRVTLRCSPRSGDLSVYWYQQSLDQGLQFLIQYYNGEERAKGNILERFSAQQFPDLHSELNLSSLELGDSALYFCASSVGPLGQGAGEKLFFGSGTQLSVL.